This T cell receptor beta chain was recorded in a study of PD-1 blockade in classical Hodgkin lymphoma. General study results and limits: Repertoire differences lack defined causes, possibly disease activity or prior therapy. Exclusion was the outcome for patients who began nivolumab under 1 year after ASCT. Before treatment, TCR diversity in newly diagnosed patients was reportedly lower than in healthy donors.

This CDR3 has 15 amino acids. Patients all relapsed after autologous stem cell transplantation, and there was variation in brentuximab vedotin exposure. Complete response, partial response or progressive disease were the best responses. Concerning this clone: Its target is unknown.

Sequencing used immunoSEQ multiplex PCR; TCRdb keeps in-frame clones, though not all of them. This repertoire shows almost 100,000 clones, over 85% found once; its top ten account for 2.5% to 3.5%. The material sequenced was peripheral blood mononuclear cells (PBMCs), taken at baseline. V and J are TRBV21-1 and TRBJ1-5. TRBV21-1 counts as a pseudogene. This sequence was found in a human donor with classical Hodgkin lymphoma. The CDR3 bases are TGTGCCAGCAGCAAAGTTAGGGGCGGGAGTCAGCCCCAGCATTTT. Its translation: CASSKVRGGSQPQHF.